Sequencing of this T cell receptor (beta chain) was carried out in a study of shared clonotypes between healthy human individuals. Across the whole study: Serving as donors were a couple of women and a few men, whose ages spanned 18 to 49. General study findings and limits: Clonotype sharing among donors, it was expected, would be affected by sequencing depth.

Concerning this clone: Its antigen is undetermined.

Only in-frame clones appear in the TCRdb table, and some are missing; sequencing was by immunoSEQ multiplex PCR. Of 450,000 to 600,000 clones in the sample, more than 65% were seen once. V was cut by 5 bases and J by 4 bases, with 17 bases left in between. The CDR3 totals 16 residues. Germline V gene sequence: CDR1 KGHSH, CDR2 LQKENI. The sequence came from a woman aged 40 to 50 in good health. Some clones in this sample may be carry-over from other donors' samples. Material for sequencing was PBMCs. The chain combines TRBV18 with TRBJ2-2, with TRBD1 as a possible D gene (5 bases). The CDR3 reads CASSATATGGTGELFF. The CDR3 nucleotides read TGTGCCAGCTCAGCCACAGCTACAGGTGGCACCGGGGAGCTGTTTTTT.